One sample yielded the 29 T cell receptor beta chains listed below, sequenced in a study of T cells in Graves' hyperthyroidism and ophthalmopathy. The investigators amplified TCR beta CDR3 regions from RNA transcripts. First-round RT-PCR targeting the TCR CDR3 was performed with the HTBI primer set. TCRdb redid the calling of the multiplex PCR reads with MiXCR, one entry per CDR3 protein. The table includes 300,000 to 450,000 distinct CDR3 sequences, roughly 12% detected once. The sequenced sample was blood. Receptors were obtained from a man aged 30-40 years with Graves' hyperthyroidism that later progressed to Graves' ophthalmopathy.

This clonotype was detected only a few times. CDR3 amino acids: CASSQESTVSYTF. In DNA, the CDR3 is TGCGCCAGCAGCCAAGAGTCGACAGTGAGCTACACCTTC. The V gene is TRBV4-1, the J gene TRBJ1-2, with D possibly being TRBD1 (5 bases). CDR3 length: 13 amino acids. Trimming cost V 0 bases and J 9 bases, with 11 bases left between them. The germline gives CDR1 MGHRA, CDR2 YSYEKL.

A note on this clonotype: A much bigger clone sits one base away, suggesting this may be a read error. This chain connects TRBV6-2 or TRBV6-3 to TRBJ1-1; no clear D gene. Germline V CDR1 and CDR2: MNHEY, SVGEGT. V was pared by 5 bases and J by 7 bases, with 14 bases between. The CDR3 loop spans 13 amino acids. The CDR3 loop is CASSGRSVDEAFF. The CDR3 region has the DNA TGTGCCAGCAGTGGCCGCTCGGTGGATGAAGCTTTCTTT.

In its sample, this clonotype was seen a few times. The J gene is TRBJ1-1, the V gene TRBV24-1, with D uncertain. CDR3 length equals 13 residues. The V end was cut by 5 bases, the J end by 2 bases, with 8 bases between. The germline V gene has CDR1 KGHDR and CDR2 SFDVKD. DNA of the CDR3: TGTGCCACCAGTGGTCCGGATAACACTGAAGCTTTCTTT. Its protein product is CATSGPDNTEAFF.

This clonotype was seen repeatedly, ten times or more. V gene TRBV29-1 combines with J gene TRBJ1-2; D is ambiguous. Trimming took off 0 bases at V and 8 bases at J, with 13 bases between the two ends. The CDR3 covers 13 residues. Germline V gives CDR1 SQVTM, CDR2 ANQGSEA. The CDR3, as DNA: TGCAGCGTTGAAGATTCTGGGGTTTGGGGCTACACCTTC. Translating gives CSVEDSGVWGYTF.

This clonotype was seen many times. This sequence joins TRBV28 and TRBJ2-7; possibly TRBD1 for D (5 bases). From germline, CDR1 is MDHEN and CDR2 SYDVKM. There are 14 residues in the CDR3. V was pared by 5 bases and J by 3 bases, with 14 bases between. DNA for the CDR3: TGTGCCAGCAGTCCCCGTTTGCAGGGCTACGAGCAGTACTTC. Protein sequence: CASSPRLQGYEQYF.

This clonotype was recorded many times. The V call is TRBV12-3 or TRBV12-4, the J call TRBJ2-2; D unclear. V was trimmed by 10 bases and J by 0 bases, leaving 12 bases between them. CDR3 length: 14 amino acids. CDR3 DNA: TGTGCCAACAACGAGGACCCGAACACCGGGGAGCTGTTTTTT. Translation gives CANNEDPNTGELFF.

This clonotype was counted many times. The genes are TRBV28 and TRBJ2-2; possible D gene TRBD2, 5 bases. The CDR3 consists of 14 residues. The ends were cut back, 4 bases at V and 4 bases at J, with 10 bases in the middle. Germline values: CDR1 MDHEN, CDR2 SYDVKM. CDR3 in DNA: TGTGCCAGCAGTTCTGAGCGGAGCACCGGGGAGCTGTTTTTT. Its translation: CASSSERSTGELFF.

This clonotype has ten or more counts. The rearrangement links TRBV11-1 to TRBJ2-1; D unclear. Trimming cost V 1 base and J 7 bases, with 5 bases left between them. The germline V gene has CDR1 SGHAT and CDR2 FQDESV (reference sequence). This CDR3 is 12 amino acids long. This CDR3 is CASSLGANEQFF. For the CDR3, the DNA is TGTGCCAGCAGCTTAGGGGCGAATGAGCAGTTCTTC.

At least ten counts were recorded for this clonotype. This sequence joins TRBV7-9 and TRBJ2-7; D call uncertain. CDR1 and CDR2 from the germline V gene are SEHNR and FQNEAQ (reference sequence). The CDR3 contains 15 residues. Trimming removed 5 bases at V and 4 bases at J, with 18 bases between. The CDR3 protein is CASSLLGSANYEQYF. The DNA for the CDR3 is TGTGCCAGCAGCCTGCTGGGATCTGCCAATTACGAGCAGTACTTC.

This clonotype was observed at least ten times. The chain joins TRBV7-9 to TRBJ2-3; the D gene is possibly TRBD2 (5 bases). The CDR3 sequence is 14 residues long. Germline lookup yields CDR1 SEHNR and CDR2 FQNEAQ (reference sequence). The V gene lost 5 bases and the J gene lost 0 bases, with 9 bases spanning the gap. The CDR3 coding sequence is TGTGCCAGCAGCCTGGACTTCAGCACAGATACGCAGTATTTT. This encodes CASSLDFSTDTQYF.

The chain recombines TRBV28 with TRBJ1-1, with 10 bases fitting TRBD1. CDR3 length equals 12 residues. Germline CDR1 reads MDHEN; CDR2 reads SYDVKM. V gave up 8 bases and J gave up 10 bases; unmatched junction bases: 7. DNA of the CDR3: TGTGCCAGCGGGGGGGACAGGGGAGGAGCTTTCTTT. It is translated as CASGGDRGGAFF.

This clonotype was detected a few times. CDR3 region: CAIRPDRAQPQHF. The CDR3, as DNA: TGTGCCATCAGACCTGACAGGGCTCAGCCCCAGCATTTT. This sequence joins TRBV10-3 and TRBJ1-5; 7 positions agree with TRBD1. CDR1 and CDR2 (germline): ENHRY, SYGVKD. V gave up 6 bases and J gave up 6 bases; unmatched junction bases: 5. This CDR3 region has 13 residues.

Comment on this clonotype: A much more abundant neighbour one base away suggests this may be a read error. The chain combines TRBV5-4 with TRBJ1-1; D perhaps matches TRBD1 (5 bases). The CDR3 runs to 13 residues. Germline V CDR1 and CDR2: SGHNT, YYREEE (reference sequence). V lost 4 bases and J lost 3, with 10 bases in between. The CDR3 loop reads CASSPRADTEAFF. CDR3 nucleotides: TGTGCCAGCAGCCCCAGGGCGGACACTGAAGCTTTCTTT.

This clonotype was recorded many times. V usage is TRBV28 and J usage is TRBJ2-4; a possible D gene is TRBD1 (6 bases). Per germline, CDR1 MDHEN and CDR2 SYDVKM. The germline V and J ends were trimmed by 7 bases and 0 bases, with 16 bases remaining between them. The CDR3 consists of 16 residues. The CDR3 reads CASTLGQPLAKNIQYF. DNA for the CDR3: TGTGCCAGCACCCTAGGACAGCCACTAGCCAAAAACATTCAGTACTTC.

This clonotype was observed a few times. This sequence joins TRBV2 and TRBJ2-1; TRBD2 agrees at 15 bases. Germline CDR1 reads SNHLY; CDR2 reads FYNNEI. This CDR3 comprises 18 residues. Trimming cost V 2 bases and J 4 bases; bases outside gene matches: 6. CDR3 in DNA: TGTGCCAGCAGTGAACGGACTAGCGGGGGGGCGAGGTACAATGAGCAGTTCTTC. This encodes CASSERTSGGARYNEQFF.

The table lists this clonotype with many counts. The chain has TRBV6-1 and TRBJ2-5; TRBD2 matches at 10 bases. CDR3 length equals 14 residues. V shed 6 bases and J 2 bases; nucleotides not matched to a gene: 3. Germline CDR1 and CDR2: MNHNS and SASEGT. CDR3 sequence reads: CASRKLAGQETQYF. In nucleotides, the CDR3 is TGTGCCAGCAGGAAACTAGCGGGACAAGAGACCCAGTACTTC.

The sample holds many counts of this clonotype. This chain links TRBV28 with TRBJ2-5, with TRBD1 matching over 10 bases. The CDR3 loop spans 16 amino acids. Germline CDR1 and CDR2: MDHEN and SYDVKM. The V and J ends lost 5 bases and 5 bases, in that order; junction bases with no gene match: 11. CDR3 region: CASSQPGQGVWETQYF. In DNA form, the CDR3 reads TGTGCCAGCAGTCAACCCGGACAGGGGGTGTGGGAGACCCAGTACTTC.

This clonotype was observed a few times. The chain uses TRBV12-3 or TRBV12-4 and TRBJ1-2; the D gene is possibly TRBD1 (5 bases). With 6 bases removed from V and 6 bases from J, the gap between germline ends came to 8 bases. This CDR3 spans 11 amino acids. The CDR3 region has the DNA TGTGCCAGCAGGGACAAAAATGGCTACACCTTC. Its translation: CASRDKNGYTF.

In its sample, this clonotype was seen a few times. The CDR3 sequence is CSAFRDSRVEAFF. CDR3 DNA: TGCAGTGCCTTCCGGGACTCCCGGGTTGAAGCTTTCTTT. V usage is TRBV20-1 and J usage is TRBJ1-1, with D possibly being TRBD1 (5 bases). V lost 6 bases and J lost 7, with 18 bases in between. CDR1 and CDR2 (germline): DFQATT, SNEGSKA (reference sequence). The CDR3 is 13 residues long.

V is TRBV6-1 and J is TRBJ1-6; D not resolved. Deletions cut 6 bases from V and 5 bases from J, with 17 bases between. Per the germline V gene, CDR1 is MNHNS and CDR2 is SASEGT. This CDR3 spans 16 amino acids. CDR3 sequence: CASSSRAFEDNSPLHF. CDR3 sequence (DNA): TGTGCCAGCAGCTCCCGAGCATTCGAAGATAATTCACCCCTCCACTTT.

This clonotype was seen only a few times. The rearrangement uses TRBV28 and TRBJ2-2, with 8 positions matching TRBD2. Germline V gene data show CDR1 as MDHEN and CDR2 as SYDVKM. CDR3 length: 15 amino acids. With V trimmed by 7 bases and J by 6 bases, 10 bases remained unmatched. In DNA form, the CDR3 reads TGTGCCAGCACCCTTGGGCCGGGGGGGCCCGGGGAGCTGTTTTTT. It specifies CASTLGPGGPGELFF.

This clonotype was recorded at least ten times. This chain joins TRBV29-1 and TRBJ1-2, with D uncertain. The CDR3 has 13 residues. V lost 4 bases, J lost 0 bases, and 9 bases lay in between. From germline, CDR1 is SQVTM and CDR2 ANQGSEA. CDR3 sequence (DNA): TGCAGCGTTGTTGGTGGACCTAACTATGGCTACACCTTC. Its protein product is CSVVGGPNYGYTF. Filled out from reference TRBV29-1 and TRBJ1-2, the complete variable domain reads SAVISQKPSRDICQRGTSLTIQCQVDSQVTMMFWYRQQPGQSLTLIATANQGSEATYESGFVIDKFPISRPNLTFSTLTVSNMSPEDSSIYLCSVVGGPNYGYTFGSGTRLTVV.

Many counts were recorded for this clonotype. The genes are TRBV3-1 and TRBJ1-6; D ambiguous. This CDR3 spans 16 amino acids. Germline loops: CDR1 LGHDT, CDR2 YNNKEL (reference sequence). V was cut by 6 bases and J by 0 bases, with 12 bases left in between. The CDR3 sequence is CASSSGRSSYNSPLHF. In DNA form, the CDR3 reads TGTGCCAGCAGTTCCGGTAGGAGCTCCTATAATTCACCCCTCCACTTT.

The rearrangement joins TRBV7-9 to TRBJ1-5; 7 bases are a match to TRBD1. This CDR3 comprises 16 residues. Germline-derived CDR1 and CDR2 are SEHNR and FQNEAQ (reference sequence). V dropped 3 bases and J dropped 4; count of bases not matched to a gene: 9. CDR3 bases: TGTGCCAGCAGCTTTAGTTTAGGGGGCCAGAATCAGCCCCAGCATTTT. Translation: CASSFSLGGQNQPQHF.

This clonotype was counted between two and nine times. This chain links TRBV29-1 with TRBJ2-2, with 11 positions matching TRBD2. The CDR3 has 15 residues. Trimming cost V 4 bases and J 7 bases; bases outside gene matches: 8. The germline gives CDR1 SQVTM, CDR2 ANQGSEA. The CDR3, as DNA: TGCAGCGTTGGTTTAGCGGGGGGGCGAAGCGGGGAGCTGTTTTTT. Encoded protein: CSVGLAGGRSGELFF.

This clonotype has a count of ten or more. The chain links TRBV6-1 to TRBJ1-1, with TRBD1 matching over 10 bases. The trim removed 6 bases at V and 11 bases at J, leaving 3 bases unmatched. Germline lookup yields CDR1 MNHNS and CDR2 SASEGT. The CDR3 runs 11 residues. This CDR3 is CASRRTGGAFF. In DNA form, the CDR3 reads TGTGCCAGCAGGCGGACAGGGGGGGCTTTCTTT.

In this sample, this clonotype turned up a few times. V and J are TRBV7-9 and TRBJ2-2; 7 bases map to TRBD2. Germline CDR1 is SEHNR and CDR2 is FQNEAQ (reference sequence). The CDR3 contains 14 residues. V gave up 3 bases and J gave up 5 bases; unmatched junction bases: 3. The CDR3 spells CASSFWTRTGELFF. CDR3 nucleotides: TGTGCCAGCAGCTTCTGGACTAGGACCGGGGAGCTGTTTTTT.

The rearrangement uses TRBV20-1 and TRBJ1-1; 9 bases fit TRBD1. Germline CDR1 and CDR2: DFQATT and SNEGSKA (reference sequence). The ends lost 1 base at V and 7 bases at J; junction bases unmatched: 10. The CDR3 runs to 15 residues. The CDR3 sequence: CSARAHSTGGGEAFF. The CDR3 DNA follows: TGCAGTGCTAGAGCTCATTCCACAGGGGGCGGTGAAGCTTTCTTT.

There are a few counts of this clonotype. This chain uses TRBV18 with TRBJ1-5; 7 nucleotides line up with TRBD1. J gave up 3 bases and V 4 bases, and 3 bases lay outside the gene matches. CDR1 and CDR2 from the germline V gene are KGHSH and LQKENI. The CDR3 covers 14 residues. The DNA for the CDR3 is TGTGCCAGCTCACGGGACAGCTTCAATCAGCCCCAGCATTTT. It specifies CASSRDSFNQPQHF.